This TCR beta chain was sequenced during a study of identical twins. All donors were healthy Caucasians. This clonotype appeared a few times. Its matching antigen is unknown. One entry per CDR3 protein results from TCRdb running MiXCR on the 5' RACE reads. There are more than 400,000 distinct CDR3 sequences in the sample; 15% occur only once, and less than 0.5% lies in the top ten. Whole-study results and caveats: Without tracking the same donors, conclusions rested on cross-sectional statistical analysis. Modeled out-of-frame TCR alpha sharing in monozygotic twins fell below observed levels. Out-of-frame alpha sequences common to twins exhibited a surplus of low generation probability.

The data were also submitted as part of a second study, on yellow fever vaccine responses in identical twins.

Material for sequencing was CD4+ T cells sorted from blood. The TCR was taken from a woman aged 18-29 years in good health.

In nucleotides, the CDR3 is TGCAGCGCAAAAGGACAGTACACCGGGGAGCTGTTTTTT. Translating gives CSAKGQYTGELFF. The chain couples TRBV29-1 to TRBJ2-2; tentatively, D is TRBD1 (6 bases). V was shortened by 7 bases and J by 3 bases, with 12 bases between the two germline ends. This CDR3 has 13 residues. In germline, CDR1 is SQVTM, CDR2 ANQGSEA.